Listed below are T cell receptor beta chains from one sample, sequenced in a study of cytomegalovirus exposure and HLA in healthy donors. The method was immunoSEQ multiplex PCR; TCRdb's version includes in-frame clones alone and lacks a portion of them. The sample holds about 250,000 clones; about 88% are singletons and the top ten take around 11%. The sample taken for sequencing was PBMCs. The receptors here all came from a young man in good health and CMV-seropositive. Each CDR3 is given with its conserved first and last residue. A D gene is named only where the DNA matches it firmly. A row's size may be missing; if present it is once, few, many or a size class.

V gene: TRBV5-1
clone size: .
D gene: .
J gene: TRBJ2-7
CDR3 protein: CASSLARREAREQYF
CDR3 DNA: TGCGCCAGCAGCTTGGCTCGCAGGGAAGCGCGAGAGCAGTACTTC

V gene: TRBV7-8
clone size: .
D gene: .
J gene: TRBJ2-2
CDR3 protein: CASSRVREQHGELFF
CDR3 DNA: TGTGCCAGCAGCCGCGTTAGGGAACAACACGGGGAGCTGTTTTTT

V gene: TRBV19
clone size: .
D gene: .
J gene: TRBJ2-2
CDR3 protein: CASSTGIGELFF
CDR3 DNA: TGTGCCAGTTCTACAGGGATCGGGGAGCTGTTTTTT

V gene: TRBV4-3
clone size: .
D gene: TRBD2
J gene: TRBJ2-3
CDR3 protein: CASSQSSGRGTDTQYF
CDR3 DNA: TGCGCCAGCAGCCAATCTAGCGGGAGGGGCACAGATACGCAGTATTTT

V gene: TRBV5-6
clone size: once
D gene: .
J gene: TRBJ2-3
CDR3 protein: CASSWTEDTQYF
CDR3 DNA: TGTGCCAGCAGCTGGACGGAGGATACGCAGTATTTT

V gene: TRBV9
clone size: few
D gene: .
J gene: TRBJ1-3
CDR3 protein: CASGGHVTGNTIYF
CDR3 DNA: TGTGCCAGCGGAGGACACGTAACTGGAAACACCATATATTTT

V gene: TRBV5-1
clone size: .
D gene: TRBD1
J gene: TRBJ1-1
CDR3 protein: CASSGGTGINTEAFF
CDR3 DNA: TGCGCCAGCAGCGGCGGGACAGGGATTAACACTGAAGCTTTCTTT

V gene: TRBV30
clone size: .
D gene: .
J gene: TRBJ2-3
CDR3 protein: CAWSASSTDTQYF
CDR3 DNA: TGTGCCTGGAGTGCCTCTAGCACAGATACGCAGTATTTT

V gene: TRBV6-1
clone size: .
D gene: TRBD1
J gene: TRBJ1-1
CDR3 protein: CASRYRGRDTEAFF
CDR3 DNA: TGTGCCAGCAGGTACAGGGGGCGAGACACTGAAGCTTTCTTT

V gene: TRBV7-8
clone size: .
D gene: .
J gene: TRBJ1-1
CDR3 protein: CASSLGRGAGTEAFF
CDR3 DNA: TGTGCCAGCAGCTTAGGAAGGGGGGCTGGCACTGAAGCTTTCTTT

V gene: TRBV11-3
clone size: .
D gene: TRBD2
J gene: TRBJ2-1
CDR3 protein: CASSPWTSGSLDEQFF
CDR3 DNA: TGTGCCAGCAGCCCGTGGACTAGCGGGAGTTTGGATGAGCAGTTCTTC

V gene: TRBV29-1
clone size: few
D gene: .
J gene: TRBJ1-2
CDR3 protein: CSVGDMDGYTF
CDR3 DNA: TGCAGCGTTGGGGACATGGATGGCTACACCTTC

V gene: TRBV19
clone size: .
D gene: .
J gene: TRBJ1-2
CDR3 protein: CASSQSDYGYTF
CDR3 DNA: TGTGCCAGTAGCCAATCTGACTATGGCTACACCTTC

V gene: TRBV5-1
clone size: .
D gene: .
J gene: TRBJ2-5
CDR3 protein: CASSLSVNGETQYF
CDR3 DNA: TGCGCCAGCAGCTTGTCGGTAAATGGGGAGACCCAGTACTTC

V gene: TRBV19
clone size: .
D gene: .
J gene: TRBJ1-1
CDR3 protein: CASSGSGEVGTEAFF
CDR3 DNA: TGTGCCAGTAGTGGCTCAGGGGAGGTGGGCACTGAAGCTTTCTTT

V gene: TRBV29-1
clone size: .
D gene: .
J gene: TRBJ2-1
CDR3 protein: CSVDFQTHDNEQFF
CDR3 DNA: TGCAGCGTTGATTTTCAAACCCACGACAATGAGCAGTTCTTC

V gene: TRBV5-4
clone size: .
D gene: .
J gene: TRBJ1-1
CDR3 protein: CASRPLPELNTEAFF
CDR3 DNA: TGTGCCAGCAGACCCCTACCAGAACTCAACACTGAAGCTTTCTTT

V gene: TRBV6-1
clone size: once
D gene: .
J gene: TRBJ1-2
CDR3 protein: CASSPRGGLGYTF
CDR3 DNA: TGTGCCAGCAGTCCAAGAGGGGGGCTAGGCTACACCTTC

V gene: TRBV4-1
clone size: once
D gene: .
J gene: TRBJ2-5
CDR3 protein: CASSQVNLDQETQYF
CDR3 DNA: TGCGCCAGCAGCCAAGTGAATTTAGACCAAGAGACCCAGTACTTC

V gene: TRBV6-1
clone size: .
D gene: .
J gene: TRBJ1-1
CDR3 protein: CASSWTVSEAFF
CDR3 DNA: TGTGCCAGCAGTTGGACGGTGTCTGAAGCTTTCTTT

V gene: TRBV28
clone size: .
D gene: TRBD2
J gene: TRBJ2-5
CDR3 protein: CASSPSWGGETQYF
CDR3 DNA: TGTGCCAGCAGTCCCTCTTGGGGGGGAGAGACCCAGTACTTC

V gene: TRBV6-1
clone size: .
D gene: .
J gene: TRBJ1-5
CDR3 protein: CASSEAGVGNQPQHF
CDR3 DNA: TGTGCCAGCAGTGAAGCAGGGGTGGGCAATCAGCCCCAGCATTTT

V gene: TRBV30
clone size: once
D gene: TRBD2
J gene: TRBJ2-4
CDR3 protein: CAWTSGIENIQYF
CDR3 DNA: TGTGCCTGGACTAGCGGGATCGAAAACATTCAGTACTTC

V gene: TRBV7-2
clone size: .
D gene: .
J gene: TRBJ2-2
CDR3 protein: CASSLAPHTGELFF
CDR3 DNA: TGTGCCAGCAGCTTAGCCCCGCACACCGGGGAGCTGTTTTTT

V gene: TRBV7-3
clone size: .
D gene: .
J gene: TRBJ2-5
CDR3 protein: CASSWGAQETQYF
CDR3 DNA: TGTGCCAGCAGCTGGGGCGCGCAAGAGACCCAGTACTTC

V gene: TRBV11-2
clone size: .
D gene: .
J gene: TRBJ2-1
CDR3 protein: CASSLDRVRSVQFF
CDR3 DNA: TGTGCCAGCAGCTTAGATCGGGTACGGAGCGTGCAGTTCTTC

V gene: TRBV6-5
clone size: .
D gene: .
J gene: TRBJ1-4
CDR3 protein: CASKPDILANEKLFF
CDR3 DNA: TGTGCCAGCAAACCGGACATTTTAGCTAATGAAAAACTGTTTTTT

V gene: TRBV5-1
clone size: few
D gene: .
J gene: TRBJ1-2
CDR3 protein: CASSLGQPNYGYTF
CDR3 DNA: TGCGCCAGCAGCTTGGGACAGCCTAACTATGGCTACACCTTC

V gene: TRBV4-3
clone size: .
D gene: TRBD1
J gene: TRBJ2-1
CDR3 protein: CASSQDRLGTGTSDEQFF
CDR3 DNA: TGCGCCAGCAGCCAAGATCGGCTAGGGACAGGGACTTCGGATGAGCAGTTCTTC

V gene: TRBV7-9
clone size: .
D gene: .
J gene: TRBJ2-1
CDR3 protein: CASSLRRPFGAGVHNEQFF
CDR3 DNA: TGTGCCAGCAGCTTACGGCGCCCTTTCGGTGCTGGCGTCCACAATGAGCAGTTCTTC

V gene: TRBV20-1
clone size: .
D gene: .
J gene: TRBJ2-1
CDR3 protein: CSASRRNEQFF
CDR3 DNA: TGCAGTGCTAGCCGGCGAAATGAGCAGTTCTTC

V gene: TRBV30
clone size: .
D gene: .
J gene: TRBJ2-2
CDR3 protein: CAWSVTNTGELFF
CDR3 DNA: TGTGCCTGGAGTGTCACGAACACCGGGGAGCTGTTTTTT

V gene: TRBV7-6
clone size: .
D gene: .
J gene: TRBJ2-7
CDR3 protein: CASSSWQGTYEQYF
CDR3 DNA: TGTGCCAGCAGCTCGTGGCAGGGGACCTACGAGCAGTACTTC

V gene: TRBV28
clone size: .
D gene: .
J gene: TRBJ1-2
CDR3 protein: CASSSTVGGGYTF
CDR3 DNA: TGTGCCAGCAGTTCCACCGTGGGGGGAGGCTACACCTTC

V gene: TRBV6-5
clone size: .
D gene: .
J gene: TRBJ2-1
CDR3 protein: CASGADNYNEQFF
CDR3 DNA: TGTGCCAGCGGAGCCGACAACTACAATGAGCAGTTCTTC

V gene: TRBV5-1
clone size: once
D gene: .
J gene: TRBJ2-7
CDR3 protein: CASSLDNEQYF
CDR3 DNA: TGCGCCAGCAGCTTGGATAACGAGCAGTACTTC

V gene: TRBV5-1
clone size: .
D gene: TRBD1
J gene: TRBJ2-2
CDR3 protein: CASSDPGQGRTGELFF
CDR3 DNA: TGCGCCAGCAGCGATCCGGGACAGGGAAGGACCGGGGAGCTGTTTTTT

V gene: TRBV5-4
clone size: .
D gene: .
J gene: TRBJ2-4
CDR3 protein: CASSLPTGVAKNIQYF
CDR3 DNA: TGTGCCAGCAGCCTCCCGACGGGAGTGGCCAAAAACATTCAGTACTTC

V gene: TRBV6-5
clone size: few
D gene: .
J gene: TRBJ2-7
CDR3 protein: CASSVRQVGSEQYF
CDR3 DNA: TGTGCCAGCAGTGTTCGACAGGTCGGTAGCGAGCAGTACTTC

V gene: TRBV28
clone size: .
D gene: .
J gene: TRBJ2-7
CDR3 protein: CASSLTSGKYYEQYF
CDR3 DNA: TGTGCCAGCAGTTTAACTTCGGGGAAATACTACGAGCAGTACTTC

V gene: TRBV11-3
clone size: .
D gene: .
J gene: TRBJ2-7
CDR3 protein: CASSLGDSYEQYF
CDR3 DNA: TGTGCCAGCAGCTTAGGGGATTCCTACGAGCAGTACTTC

V gene: TRBV5-1
clone size: once
D gene: .
J gene: TRBJ2-5
CDR3 protein: CASSLRPGSETQYF
CDR3 DNA: TGCGCCAGCAGCTTGAGGCCGGGATCAGAGACCCAGTACTTC

V gene: TRBV4-1
clone size: few
D gene: .
J gene: TRBJ2-3
CDR3 protein: CASSQARRERVDTQYF
CDR3 DNA: TGCGCCAGCAGCCAAGCGCGGCGGGAACGAGTGGATACGCAGTATTTT